This T cell receptor beta chain came from a study of cytotoxic CD8 clonotypes in ibrutinib-treated CLL. Study-wide points: Increased clonality at ibrutinib response gave way to a return toward baseline at progression.

The method was immunoSEQ multiplex PCR; TCRdb's version includes in-frame clones alone and lacks a portion of them. The sample gives 150,000 or so clones, roughly three quarters of which show up once; around 13% is in the top ten. V lost 5 bases and J lost 0; bases outside the gene matches: 3. Germline CDR1 is MNHNY and CDR2 is SVGAGI (reference sequence). The CDR3 runs 15 residues. Regarding this clone: As yet, its antigen is unknown.

The chain is built from TRBV6-6 and TRBJ1-5; 8 bases are a match to TRBD1. This material consisted of PBMCs, taken after 12 months of ibrutinib treatment. This TCR was sampled from a human donor with chronic lymphocytic leukemia. The CDR3, as DNA: TGTGCCAGCAGTCGACAGGGGAATAGCAATCAGCCCCAGCATTTT. Translated, it gives CASSRQGNSNQPQHF.